The 28 T cell receptor beta chains below were found in one sample sequenced in a study of shared clonotypes between healthy human individuals. Method: immunoSEQ multiplex PCR; TCRdb's copy keeps in-frame clones and lacks some. This repertoire shows a few million clones, more than 80% found once; its top ten account for about 0.13%. Sequencing was done on a sample of naive CD4+ T cells sorted from blood. Subset specified: CD45RA+ positively selected. The receptor set was obtained from a man between 18 and 35 years old in good health.

In regard to this clone: Distinct nucleotide sequences in the sample also encode this CDR3. The chain joins TRBV4-1 to TRBJ2-5; TRBD2 matches at 8 bases. The CDR3 consists of 16 residues. V lost 0 bases and J lost 1; bases outside the gene matches: 4. Germline V CDR1 and CDR2: MGHRA, YSYEKL. This CDR3 is CASSQDGSGGQETQYF. The CDR3 DNA is TGCGCCAGCAGCCAAGATGGGAGCGGGGGCCAAGAGACCCAGTACTTC.

CDR3 protein: CASSGVAGGEETQYF. The CDR3 region has the DNA TGTGCCAGTAGTGGGGTAGCGGGGGGCGAAGAGACCCAGTACTTC. The genes are TRBV19 and TRBJ2-5; 10 bases are shared with TRBD2. CDR3 length: 15 residues. V was pared by 5 bases and J by 3 bases, with 6 bases of the junction left unmatched. Germline V gives CDR1 LNHDA, CDR2 SQIVND (reference sequence).

The V gene is TRBV7-2, the J gene TRBJ2-2; a weak D match, TRBD1 (6 bases). The CDR3 has 15 amino acids. From germline, CDR1 is SGHTA and CDR2 FQGNSA. V was pared by 5 bases and J by 4 bases, with 14 bases between. The CDR3 coding sequence is TGTGCCAGCAGCGATAGACAGGCTGCCACCGGGGAGCTGTTTTTT. Protein product: CASSDRQAATGELFF.

The chain employs TRBV6-5 and TRBJ2-4; a weak D match, TRBD2 (5 bases). The CDR3 length is 14 residues. Germline-derived CDR1 and CDR2 are MNHEY and SVGAGI. The V end lost 6 bases, the J end lost 2 bases, and 11 bases lay between the germline ends. For the CDR3, the DNA is TGTGCCAGCAGAAACCGGGAATCCAAAAACATTCAGTACTTC. Its protein product is CASRNRESKNIQYF.

V is TRBV7-2 and J is TRBJ2-7, with unresolved D. Germline V gives CDR1 SGHTA, CDR2 FQGNSA. The CDR3 runs to 15 residues. The V end lost 0 bases, the J end lost 3 bases, and 12 bases lay between the germline ends. The CDR3 spells CASSLAVVAGYEQYF. The CDR3 DNA sequence: TGTGCCAGCAGCTTAGCGGTAGTGGCTGGCTACGAGCAGTACTTC.

This rearrangement joins TRBV15 to TRBJ1-4; D remains ambiguous. V lost 4 bases, J lost 8 bases, and 11 bases lay in between. From germline, CDR1 is LNHNV and CDR2 YYDKDF (reference sequence). The CDR3 consists of 13 residues. The chain's CDR3 is CATSTLSEEKLFF. The CDR3 DNA sequence: TGTGCCACCAGCACCCTGTCTGAGGAAAAACTGTTTTTT.

Concerning this clone: The same CDR3 is also encoded by other DNA sequences in this sample. The rearrangement links TRBV5-1 to TRBJ2-5, with a possible D match to TRBD1 (6 bases). Trimming removed 7 bases at V and 1 base at J, with 11 bases between. This CDR3 has 13 residues. Germline lookup yields CDR1 SGHRS and CDR2 YFSETQ. CDR3 DNA: TGCGCCAGCCGGTTAGGGGGCCAAGAGACCCAGTACTTC. The encoded protein is CASRLGGQETQYF.

V usage is TRBV7-2 and J usage is TRBJ2-2, with D maybe TRBD1 (6 bases). The CDR3 is made up of 16 amino acids. Germline-derived CDR1 and CDR2 are SGHTA and FQGNSA. V gave up 5 bases and J gave up 2 bases, with 15 bases separating them. The CDR3 DNA reads TGTGCCAGCAGCCTCAGGGGTGGGGAAAACACCGGGGAGCTGTTTTTT. This codes for CASSLRGGENTGELFF.

Worth noting for this clone: The same CDR3 also results from other DNA sequences found in this sample. The V call is TRBV5-4, the J call TRBJ2-3; D is ambiguous. CDR1 is SGHNT, CDR2 YYREEE, per germline (reference sequence). The CDR3 length is 15 residues. Trimming took off 4 bases at V and 0 bases at J, with 12 bases between the two ends. The CDR3 loop reads CASSLGPTSTDTQYF. CDR3 in DNA: TGTGCCAGCAGCCTCGGACCCACAAGCACAGATACGCAGTATTTT. The full variable domain, with the rest looked up from reference TRBV5-4 and TRBJ2-3, is ETGVTQSPTHLIKTRGQQVTLRCSSQSGHNTVSWYQQALGQGPQFIFQYYREEENGRGNFPPRFSGLQFPNYSSELNVNALELDDSALYLCASSLGPTSTDTQYFGPGTRLTVL.

V is TRBV6-5 and J is TRBJ2-5, with D maybe TRBD2 (6 bases). The ends were cut back, 6 bases at V and 1 base at J, with 12 bases in the middle. CDR3 length: 14 amino acids. Germline V gene data show CDR1 as MNHEY and CDR2 as SVGAGI. The CDR3 spells CASRGSGFQETQYF. CDR3 coding DNA: TGTGCCAGCAGGGGTAGCGGATTCCAAGAGACCCAGTACTTC.

This chain connects TRBV5-1 to TRBJ1-6; D is ambiguous. With 4 bases removed from V and 0 bases from J, the gap between germline ends came to 14 bases. Germline values: CDR1 SGHRS, CDR2 YFSETQ. This CDR3 spans 17 amino acids. The CDR3 sequence: CASSLLDGGSYNSPLHF. Written as DNA, the CDR3 is TGCGCCAGCAGCCTACTGGACGGAGGCTCCTATAATTCACCCCTCCACTTT.

This chain joins TRBV5-1 and TRBJ2-3; D gene unclear. V was pared by 3 bases and J by 6 bases, with 11 bases between. The V gene's germline CDR1 is SGHRS and CDR2 YFSETQ. The CDR3 runs 13 residues. CDR3 bases: TGCGCCAGCAGCTCCGACAACCTTGATACGCAGTATTTT. Its protein product is CASSSDNLDTQYF.

The V and J genes are TRBV21-1 and TRBJ1-5. TRBV21-1 is noted as a pseudogene. The CDR3 loop spans 19 amino acids. For the CDR3, the DNA is TGTGCCAGCAGCAAAGGTAGAGACGTCCTACCATATAGCAATCAGCCCCAGCATTTT. Amino acids: CASSKGRDVLPYSNQPQHF.

The V gene is TRBV4-1, the J gene TRBJ1-3, with a weak D call TRBD1 (6 bases). Germline CDR1 is MGHRA and CDR2 is YSYEKL. Trimming cost V 4 bases and J 0 bases, with 19 bases left between them. The CDR3 runs 18 residues. CDR3 amino acids: CASSPGITGTNSGNTIYF. CDR3 bases: TGCGCCAGCAGCCCTGGAATCACTGGGACAAACTCTGGAAACACCATATATTTT.

This CDR3 is CASSQDQGYQNQPQHF. In nucleotides, the CDR3 is TGTGCCAGCAGCCAAGATCAAGGCTACCAAAATCAGCCCCAGCATTTT. The J gene is TRBJ1-5, the V gene TRBV14; D is unclear. In germline, CDR1 is SGHDN, CDR2 FVKESK. The CDR3 runs 16 residues. V lost 0 bases to trimming and J lost 4 bases, with 13 bases between them. Full variable domain (rest looked up from reference TRBV14 and TRBJ1-5): EAGVTQFPSHSVIEKGQTVTLRCDPISGHDNLYWYRRVMGKEIKFLLHFVKESKQDESGMPNNRFLAERTGGTYSTLKVQPAELEDSGVYFCASSQDQGYQNQPQHFGDGTRLSIL.

Here the CDR3 reads CASSLFNPEDGYTF. CDR3 nucleotide sequence: TGTGCCAGCAGCCTTTTTAACCCCGAGGATGGCTACACCTTC. This chain links TRBV7-2 with TRBJ1-2; D not resolved. This CDR3 has 14 residues. Trimming removed 5 bases at V and 6 bases at J, with 16 bases between. Germline V gene data show CDR1 as SGHTA and CDR2 as FQGNSA.

For this clone: The same CDR3 arises from other DNA sequences in this sample as well. The rearrangement joins TRBV4-1 to TRBJ1-3; no clear D gene. The CDR3 consists of 16 residues. Per germline, CDR1 MGHRA and CDR2 YSYEKL. Between the trimmed V and J ends, which lost 0 bases and 0 bases, there was a span of 9 bases. DNA for the CDR3: TGCGCCAGCAGCCAAGAGGGAGGCCGCTCTGGAAACACCATATATTTT. Translation gives CASSQEGGRSGNTIYF.

This clone was detected once. This rearrangement joins TRBV2 to TRBJ2-3, with D perhaps matching TRBD1 (7 bases). V lost 11 bases and J 4 bases, leaving 16 bases between the germline ends. The CDR3 consists of 13 residues. The germline CDR1 and CDR2 sequences are SNHLY and FYNNEI. The CDR3: CAAGGILPDTQYF. For the CDR3, the DNA is TGTGCCGCAGGGGGGATCCTCCCAGATACGCAGTATTTT.

Concerning this clone itself: At the DNA level, this CDR3 is encoded by other sequences in the same sample as well. The chain is built from TRBV6-1 and TRBJ2-7, with D uncertain. This CDR3 contains 12 residues. Germline assignment: CDR1 MNHNS and CDR2 SASEGT. The ends were cut back, 6 bases at V and 1 base at J, with 7 bases in the middle. This chain's CDR3 is CASSGRSYEQYF. DNA of the CDR3: TGTGCCAGCAGCGGCAGATCCTACGAGCAGTACTTC.

The chain couples TRBV19 to TRBJ2-5; weak D call: TRBD1 (6 bases). Per the germline V gene, CDR1 is LNHDA and CDR2 is SQIVND (reference sequence). The V gene lost 6 bases and the J gene lost 5 bases, with 19 bases spanning the gap. This CDR3 contains 15 residues. This chain's CDR3 is CASSPPAGERETQYF. CDR3 nucleotides: TGTGCCAGTAGCCCCCCGGCAGGGGAAAGGGAGACCCAGTACTTC. Filled out from reference TRBV19 and TRBJ2-5, the complete variable domain reads DGGITQSPKYLFRKEGQNVTLSCEQNLNHDAMYWYRQDPGQGLRLIYYSQIVNDFQKGDIAEGYSVSREKKESFPLTVTSAQKNPTAFYLCASSPPAGERETQYFGPGTRLLVL.

V gene TRBV7-8 combines with J gene TRBJ1-1, with D possibly TRBD1 on 6 matching bases. The germline V and J ends were trimmed by 0 bases and 1 base, with 12 bases remaining between them. Germline V gene lookup returns CDR1 SGHVS and CDR2 FQNEAQ. The CDR3 sequence is 16 residues long. In nucleotides, the CDR3 is TGTGCCAGCAGCTTAGCAGGACAGTTATCGAACACTGAAGCTTTCTTT. Translated: CASSLAGQLSNTEAFF.

The V and J genes are TRBV6-5 and TRBJ2-7, with TRBD2 identical over 8 bases. Losses at the gene ends were 2 bases for V and 4 bases for J; bases not matched to a gene: 7. The V gene's germline CDR1 is MNHEY and CDR2 SVGAGI. This CDR3 region has 15 residues. The DNA for the CDR3 is TGTGCCAGCAGTTACAGGGGCAGCGGGAGTTACGAGCAGTACTTC. This gives the protein CASSYRGSGSYEQYF.

V gene TRBV16 combines with J gene TRBJ1-1; D gene uncertain. The CDR3 spans 13 residues. Germline values: CDR1 KGHSY, CDR2 FQNENV. Trimming pared 2 bases from V and 6 bases from J, leaving 10 bases between. Written as DNA, the CDR3 is TGTGCCAGCAGCCAACTTGAAGGATCTGAAGCTTTCTTT. This sequence encodes CASSQLEGSEAFF.

The gene calls are TRBV27 and TRBJ2-2; 10 nucleotides match TRBD1. J lost 5 bases, V lost 6 bases, and 9 bases had no gene match. Germline CDR1 reads MNHEY; CDR2 reads SMNVEV (reference sequence). The CDR3 is 16 residues long. The CDR3 sequence: CASRTPRQGATGELFF. The CDR3 DNA reads TGTGCCAGCAGAACCCCAAGACAGGGGGCTACCGGGGAGCTGTTTTTT.

V and J are TRBV11-2 and TRBJ2-7; perhaps TRBD1 as D (6 bases). There are 14 residues in the CDR3. CDR1 and CDR2 from the germline V gene are SGHAT and FQNNGV. V was clipped by 1 base and J by 6 bases, with 13 bases between them. The CDR3 reads CASSLVAGAGEQYF. The CDR3 DNA is TGTGCCAGCAGCTTAGTGGCAGGGGCAGGCGAGCAGTACTTC.

In nucleotides, the CDR3 is TGTGCCAGCAGAGGGGACAGGGCTGGAGAGACCCAGTACTTC. As protein: CASRGDRAGETQYF. V is TRBV28 and J is TRBJ2-5; 9 bases are a match to TRBD1. The germline CDR1 and CDR2 sequences are MDHEN and SYDVKM. The CDR3 has 14 amino acids. The trim removed 6 bases at V and 4 bases at J, leaving 6 bases unmatched. The full variable domain, rest sourced from reference TRBV28 and TRBJ2-5, is DVKVTQSSRYLVKRTGEKVFLECVQDMDHENMFWYRQDPGLGLRLIYFSYDVKMKEKGDIPEGYSVSREKKERFSLILESASTNQTSMYLCASRGDRAGETQYFGPGTRLLVL.

The V and J genes are TRBV18 and TRBJ1-1, with 7 bases fitting TRBD1. CDR1 KGHSH and CDR2 LQKENI come from the germline V gene. The CDR3 runs 15 residues. With 4 bases clipped from V and 3 bases from J, the junction kept 8 bases outside the gene matches. CDR3 nucleotides: TGTGCCAGCTCACTTACAGGGGACGAAGACACTGAAGCTTTCTTT. It encodes CASSLTGDEDTEAFF.

The chain uses TRBV18 and TRBJ2-5; TRBD1 aligns across 7 bases. Germline loops: CDR1 KGHSH, CDR2 LQKENI. The CDR3 contains 13 residues. The V and J ends lost 6 bases and 4 bases, in that order; junction bases with no gene match: 5. The CDR3 DNA reads TGTGCCAGCTCCCGGGACAGAAGAGAGACCCAGTACTTC. Protein: CASSRDRRETQYF.